This TCR beta chain was captured by sequencing in a study of PD-1 blockade in mismatch repair-deficient tumors (dated by TCRdb to about 2017). Regarding the research as a whole: Between September 2013 and September 2016, the trial enrolled approximately 87 consecutive patients with some twelve types of mismatch repair-deficient cancer, all of whom had received prior treatment and were progressing. Deep sequencing of TCR CDR3 regions was used to track tumor-associated T cell clones in peripheral blood of patients responding to PD-1 blockade. Overall study results and their limits: Tumor-resident clones, often undetectable in blood before treatment, expanded rapidly after pembrolizumab and then contracted, generally before radiologic responses.

V is shortened by 5 bases, J by 2 bases, and the region joining them spans 17 bases. The germline V gene encodes CDR1 SNHLY and CDR2 FYNNEI. The CDR3 spans 16 residues, from the cysteine through the phenylalanine. Only CDR3 DNA remains: 48 bases, in frame from the first base. For every enrolled patient, mismatch repair deficiency was confirmed by either polymerase chain reaction or immunohistochemistry. Three patients who responded to pembrolizumab therapy underwent TCR sequencing. In the phase II trial, pembrolizumab PD-1 blockade was tested prospectively in advanced mismatch repair-deficient cancers, no matter which tissue of origin the cancers came from. Peripheral blood T cell samples were gathered serially, both before PD-1 blockade started and at multiple time points afterward. Blood sampling times were reported as weeks after the first pembrolizumab dose. Of note for this clone: It lacks a known antigen. No qualities accompany the bases; no much larger clone lies one base away.

Preparation of the library involved the immunoSEQ multiplex PCR assay. TCRdb carries this immuneACCESS record with in-frame sequences only. Its versions omit some clonotypes, under half of them owing to an unresolved V gene in the studies checked, with the rest unexplained. The sample table records roughly 50,000 clones; 65% to 85% of these occur just once. The top ten constitute about 8.3% of the sample. The V and J segments used are TRBV2 and TRBJ2-3; the D element could tentatively be TRBD1 or TRBD2, as 7 bases agree for each. This specimen was peripheral blood, taken 20 weeks after starting pembrolizumab. This receptor was identified in an adult with mismatch repair-deficient cancer. The nucleotides read TGTGCCAGCAGTAAGGGGGCTAGCGGTCCCACAGATACGCAGTATTTT. Its translation is CASSKGASGPTDTQYF.